One and the same sample provided the 18 T cell receptor beta chains below, sequenced in a study of shared clonotypes between healthy human individuals. The table came from immunoSEQ multiplex PCR; TCRdb's copy has only in-frame clones and leaves some out. The sample contains nearly 750,000 clones, roughly 72% of which appear only once. Sequencing was performed on memory CD4+ T cells sorted from blood. Documented subset: CD45RA-negative fraction. The source is a woman aged 25 to 39 in good health.

The gene calls are TRBV18 and TRBJ2-7; the D is unclear. The CDR3 totals 14 residues. V lost 4 bases, J lost 2 bases, and 12 bases lay in between. Looked up from germline, CDR1 is KGHSH and CDR2 is LQKENI. CDR3 sequence: CASSLSAGAYEQYF. Here the CDR3 DNA reads TGTGCCAGCTCACTATCCGCTGGGGCCTACGAGCAGTACTTC. Supplemented by reference TRBV18 and TRBJ2-7, the full variable domain reads NAGVMQNPRHLVRRRGQEARLRCSPMKGHSHVYWYRQLPEEGLKFMVYLQKENIIDESGMPKERFSAEFPKEGPSILRIQQVVRGDSAAYFCASSLSAGAYEQYFGPGTRLTVT.

This clone was seen a single time. The chain employs TRBV11-2 and TRBJ2-6, with D hard to call. V lost 0 bases to trimming and J lost 0 bases, with 6 bases between them. CDR3 length equals 16 residues. CDR1 is SGHAT and CDR2 is FQNNGV in the germline V gene. In DNA, the CDR3 is TGTGCCAGCAGCTTAGATGGTGGCTCTGGGGCCAACGTCCTGACTTTC. Translation gives CASSLDGGSGANVLTF.

The rearrangement links TRBV30 to TRBJ2-3; TRBD2 aligns across 9 bases. The CDR3 extends over 15 amino acids. Per the germline V gene, CDR1 is GTSNPN and CDR2 is SVGIG (reference sequence). Unmatched junction bases numbered 6, after V lost 4 bases and J lost 1 base. The CDR3 region is CAWTPGLARTDTQYF. The CDR3 DNA reads TGTGCCTGGACCCCTGGACTAGCGCGCACAGATACGCAGTATTTT.

The chain couples TRBV10-3 to TRBJ1-5; D is unresolved. The CDR3 runs 13 residues. The ends were cut back, 7 bases at V and 8 bases at J, with 15 bases in the middle. The germline CDR1 and CDR2 sequences are ENHRY and SYGVKD. The CDR3 loop is CAITVDPREPQHF. CDR3 nucleotide sequence: TGTGCCATCACCGTGGACCCAAGGGAGCCCCAGCATTTT.

Of note for this clone: The same CDR3 arises from other DNA sequences in this sample as well. V usage is TRBV20-1 and J usage is TRBJ2-3; TRBD1 is a possible D gene (5 bases). With 6 bases removed from V and 1 base from J, the gap between germline ends came to 5 bases. CDR1 and CDR2 from the germline V gene are DFQATT and SNEGSKA (reference sequence). The CDR3 totals 11 residues. This CDR3 is CSARGTDTQYF. The DNA of the CDR3 is TGCAGTGCCAGGGGCACAGATACGCAGTATTTT.

The rearrangement links TRBV9 to TRBJ1-1; maybe TRBD1 (5 bases). Germline assignment: CDR1 SGDLS and CDR2 YYNGEE. CDR3 length: 13 residues. The V gene lost 4 bases and the J gene lost 6 bases, with 13 bases spanning the gap. CDR3 loop: CASSLGGSPEAFF. The CDR3 DNA follows: TGTGCCAGCAGCCTGGGGGGATCGCCTGAAGCTTTCTTT.

This rearrangement joins TRBV5-4 to TRBJ2-7; TRBD2 matches 12 bases. The CDR3 consists of 16 residues. Trimming cost V 0 bases and J 7 bases; bases outside gene matches: 8. Germline assignment: CDR1 SGHNT and CDR2 YYREEE (reference sequence). The CDR3 DNA reads TGTGCCAGCAGCTTGGGACTAGCGGGAGTCTCAGGAGAGCAGTACTTC. Translated: CASSLGLAGVSGEQYF.

This clone was observed many times. This rearrangement joins TRBV19 to TRBJ1-4; 8 bases line up with TRBD1. CDR3 length: 14 residues. J gave up 7 bases and V 3 bases, and 4 bases lay outside the gene matches. Germline values: CDR1 LNHDA, CDR2 SQIVND (reference sequence). The CDR3: CASSIGQGVEKLFF. The CDR3 DNA is TGTGCCAGTAGTATCGGACAGGGAGTTGAAAAACTGTTTTTT.

The chain has TRBV20-1 and TRBJ2-5, with D uncertain. Germline V gene sequence: CDR1 DFQATT, CDR2 SNEGSKA (reference sequence). The CDR3 covers 11 residues. The CDR3 nucleotides read TGCACTTCAGGAAACCAAGAGACCCAGTACTTC. This sequence encodes CTSGNQETQYF.

CDR3 in DNA: TGTGCCAGCAGTTTGGGGAGCGGCCAAGAGACCCAGTACTTC. This sequence encodes CASSLGSGQETQYF. The chain uses TRBV28 and TRBJ2-5, with a possible D match to TRBD2 (5 bases). CDR3 length: 14 amino acids. Germline V lookup: CDR1 MDHEN, CDR2 SYDVKM. Trimming pared 3 bases from V and 1 base from J, leaving 9 bases between.

The chain uses TRBV7-2 and TRBJ2-3; a weak D match, TRBD2 (5 bases). Deletions cut 5 bases from V and 1 base from J, with 16 bases between. Germline CDR1 is SGHTA and CDR2 is FQGNSA. The CDR3 has 16 residues. CDR3 amino acids: CASSPMVDSGTDTQYF. In nucleotides, the CDR3 is TGTGCCAGCAGCCCGATGGTTGATAGCGGCACAGATACGCAGTATTTT.

V gene TRBV28 combines with J gene TRBJ2-7, with TRBD1 matching over 8 bases. This CDR3 is 15 amino acids long. V shed 2 bases and J 3 bases; nucleotides not matched to a gene: 6. The germline V gene has CDR1 MDHEN and CDR2 SYDVKM. The CDR3 DNA reads TGTGCCAGCAGTTTAGTGGGGACAGGAGGCTACGAGCAGTACTTC. The encoded protein is CASSLVGTGGYEQYF.

The chain combines TRBV28 with TRBJ1-1; no definite D call. Germline CDR1 MDHEN, CDR2 SYDVKM. The CDR3 contains 13 residues. CDR3 nucleotides: TGTGCGATCGGGATGAGGCGGAACACTGAAGCTTTCTTT. Amino acids: CAIGMRRNTEAFF.

The chain uses TRBV19 and TRBJ2-2; D ambiguous. This CDR3 is 15 amino acids long. CDR1 is LNHDA, CDR2 SQIVND, per germline (reference sequence). Trimming removed 3 bases from V and 4 bases from J, with 12 bases in between. The CDR3 bases are TGTGCCAGTAGTATGGGTCGACGGGTCACCGGGGAGCTGTTTTTT. Its protein product is CASSMGRRVTGELFF.

This clone appeared many times. The chain recombines TRBV4-1 with TRBJ1-3; tentatively, D is TRBD1 (5 bases). Germline CDR1 reads MGHRA; CDR2 reads YSYEKL. CDR3 size: 14 residues. With 3 bases removed from V and 4 bases from J, the gap between germline ends came to 10 bases. CDR3 DNA: TGCGCCAGCAGCCAGCAGGGTCTAGGAAACACCATATATTTT. This gives the protein CASSQQGLGNTIYF.

The chain recombines TRBV30 with TRBJ2-7; possibly TRBD2 for D (6 bases). V lost 2 bases, J lost 8 bases, and 16 bases lay in between. The length of the CDR3 is 13 residues. Germline V gene data show CDR1 as GTSNPN and CDR2 as SVGIG (reference sequence). The CDR3 loop is CAWSRGLFSQQYF. In DNA form, the CDR3 reads TGTGCCTGGAGTCGGGGACTTTTTTCCCAGCAGTACTTC.

This clone was recorded only once. CDR3 DNA sequence: TGCACCAGCAGCCAAGTTTGGGATGAAAAACTGTTTTTT. Amino acid sequence: CTSSQVWDEKLFF. The rearrangement joins TRBV1 to TRBJ1-4. TRBV1 counts as a pseudogene. The CDR3 contains 13 residues.

This clone was seen a handful of times. V and J are TRBV7-9 and TRBJ2-3, with TRBD2 matching over 7 bases. The CDR3 is 14 amino acids. Looked up from germline, CDR1 is SEHNR and CDR2 is FQNEAQ (reference sequence). V gave up 8 bases and J gave up 1 base; unmatched junction bases: 6. The CDR3 DNA is TGTGCCAGCTCCAGCGGGATAGGCACAGATACGCAGTATTTT. It specifies CASSSGIGTDTQYF.